This T cell receptor beta chain was sequenced in a study of monozygotic twins with inflammatory bowel disease. General study results and limits: People with IBD had fewer clonotypes in common with others than healthy twins did, especially with disease activity.

Researchers ran eight separate cDNA reactions for each sample. Template switching added UMIs carrying a 6-nucleotide sample barcode. TCRdb re-called the 5' RACE reads; one entry per CDR3 protein, DNA not given. The specimen's table records approximately 100,000 distinct CDR3 sequences. Comment on this clonotype: Its antigen remains unidentified.

The CDR3 has 15 residues. Per the germline V gene, CDR1 is SGDLS and CDR2 is YYNGEE. Input material: blood. V is TRBV9 and J is TRBJ1-3. The clonotype comes from a human donor with ulcerative colitis or Crohn's disease, or a healthy co-twin of an affected twin (not recorded which). The CDR3 spells CASSVAPDSGNTIYF.